The TCR beta chain described here comes from a study of blood T cell repertoires in COVID-19. The wider study: The United States, Italy and Spain were the sources of the acute and convalescent COVID-19 samples. Sources were T cells, B-cell-depleted T cells, or PBMCs; the material itself was cDNA or gDNA.

The CDR3 is made up of 13 amino acids. Germline V CDR1 and CDR2: SQVTM, ANQGSEA. V was pared by 6 bases and J by 6 bases, with 6 bases of the junction left unmatched. Under the authors' procedure: Amplification from reference gene primers served as the basis for estimated nucleated cell counts. Method: immunoSEQ multiplex PCR; TCRdb's copy keeps in-frame clones and lacks some. V and J calls and clone size are those listed in that table; D and trimming were worked out from the DNA. Here the sample spans fewer than 350,000 clones, roughly 90% being singletons. The receptor was isolated from a man aged 18 to 29 with active or convalescent COVID-19. The chain is built from TRBV29-1 and TRBJ1-4; 8 nucleotides agree with TRBD1. Sequencing was done on a sample of peripheral blood. The CDR3 sequence: CSVVTGDDEKLFF. CDR3 bases: TGCAGCGTGGTGACAGGGGATGATGAAAAACTGTTTTTT.